Below are 9 T cell receptor beta chains sequenced from a single sample in a study of CD8 T cells in Susac syndrome. RNA totalling roughly 0.45 to 1 ug underwent reverse transcription with random hexamers. TCRdb re-called the immunoSEQ multiplex PCR reads through MiXCR, storing one row per CDR3 protein. The sample yields a few hundred thousand distinct CDR3 sequences, around 90% seen once. Sequenced: CD4+ T cells from PBMCs. These receptors were obtained from a human donor with multiple sclerosis.

The rearrangement links TRBV7-9 to TRBJ1-2, with D possibly matching TRBD1 (5 bases). CDR1 SEHNR and CDR2 FQNEAQ come from the germline V gene (reference sequence). The CDR3 totals 15 residues. Trimming cost V 1 base and J 1 base, with 10 bases left between them. This CDR3 reads CASSLGGGDNYGYTF. The CDR3 region has the DNA TGTGCCAGCAGCTTAGGGGGAGGGGATAACTATGGCTACACCTTC.

The CDR3 is CAWSGRAGPGNEQFF. CDR3 sequence (DNA): TGTGCCTGGAGTGGTCGGGCGGGGCCTGGAAATGAGCAGTTCTTC. The J gene is TRBJ2-1, the V gene TRBV30, with D possibly TRBD2 on 6 matching bases. The length of the CDR3 is 15 residues. Trimming stripped 1 base from V and 7 bases from J, with 17 bases between. Germline CDR1 reads GTSNPN; CDR2 reads SVGIG (reference sequence).

This clonotype has a handful of counts. The chain uses TRBV3-1 and TRBJ2-7; maybe TRBD2 (5 bases). Trimming removed 5 bases at V and 6 bases at J, with 23 bases between. CDR1 LGHDT and CDR2 YNNKEL come from the germline V gene (reference sequence). The CDR3 has 16 residues. CDR3 in amino acids: CASSYWANREEGEQYF. The CDR3 region has the DNA TGTGCCAGCAGCTACTGGGCGAACCGGGAAGAGGGCGAGCAGTACTTC.

The V call is TRBV10-3, the J call TRBJ1-2; D gene uncertain. V was shortened by 0 bases and J by 4 bases, with 15 bases between the two germline ends. This CDR3 contains 16 residues. Germline CDR1 is ENHRY and CDR2 is SYGVKD. The CDR3 DNA reads as TGTGCCATCAGTGAGTCTTCCGGGGATATAGGCTATGGCTACACCTTC. Amino acid sequence: CAISESSGDIGYGYTF.

The CDR3 reads CATSSGAGPNYGYTF. Written as DNA, the CDR3 is TGTGCCACCAGCAGTGGGGCCGGCCCTAACTATGGCTACACCTTC. The rearrangement joins TRBV15 to TRBJ1-2; D is perhaps TRBD1 (5 bases). V was clipped by 3 bases and J by 0 bases, with 11 bases between them. The length of the CDR3 is 15 residues. Germline V lookup: CDR1 LNHNV, CDR2 YYDKDF (reference sequence).

V and J are TRBV7-9 and TRBJ1-2; D is undetermined. CDR1 is SEHNR and CDR2 is FQNEAQ in the germline V gene (reference sequence). Trimming stripped 3 bases from V and 1 base from J, with 12 bases between. This CDR3 has 15 amino acids. CDR3 coding DNA: TGTGCCAGCAGCTTTCTGTCAGTATTTAACTATGGCTACACCTTC. It encodes CASSFLSVFNYGYTF.

The chain joins TRBV20-1 to TRBJ1-2, with D tentatively TRBD1 (6 bases). This CDR3 comprises 14 residues. Trimming shortened V by 0 bases and J by 4 bases, and 12 bases separated the two germline ends. Germline CDR1 reads DFQATT; CDR2 reads SNEGSKA (reference sequence). Here the CDR3 reads CSAREGASGYGYTF. The CDR3 nucleotides are TGCAGTGCTAGAGAGGGGGCGTCTGGCTATGGCTACACCTTC.

This rearrangement joins TRBV18 to TRBJ2-5, with no clear D. V lost 0 bases to trimming and J lost 5 bases, with 1 base between them. The CDR3 loop spans 11 amino acids. Germline lookup yields CDR1 KGHSH and CDR2 LQKENI. CDR3 in amino acids: CASSPPETQYF. DNA of the CDR3: TGTGCCAGCTCACCACCGGAGACCCAGTACTTC.

The CDR3 region is CASSQYSNPTNEKLFF. The CDR3 DNA is TGCGCCAGCAGCCAGTATTCGAACCCAACTAATGAAAAACTGTTTTTT. The rearrangement uses TRBV4-1 and TRBJ1-4; D is undetermined. This CDR3 has 16 amino acids. V was cut by 3 bases and J by 0 bases, with 11 bases left in between. Per the germline V gene, CDR1 is MGHRA and CDR2 is YSYEKL.